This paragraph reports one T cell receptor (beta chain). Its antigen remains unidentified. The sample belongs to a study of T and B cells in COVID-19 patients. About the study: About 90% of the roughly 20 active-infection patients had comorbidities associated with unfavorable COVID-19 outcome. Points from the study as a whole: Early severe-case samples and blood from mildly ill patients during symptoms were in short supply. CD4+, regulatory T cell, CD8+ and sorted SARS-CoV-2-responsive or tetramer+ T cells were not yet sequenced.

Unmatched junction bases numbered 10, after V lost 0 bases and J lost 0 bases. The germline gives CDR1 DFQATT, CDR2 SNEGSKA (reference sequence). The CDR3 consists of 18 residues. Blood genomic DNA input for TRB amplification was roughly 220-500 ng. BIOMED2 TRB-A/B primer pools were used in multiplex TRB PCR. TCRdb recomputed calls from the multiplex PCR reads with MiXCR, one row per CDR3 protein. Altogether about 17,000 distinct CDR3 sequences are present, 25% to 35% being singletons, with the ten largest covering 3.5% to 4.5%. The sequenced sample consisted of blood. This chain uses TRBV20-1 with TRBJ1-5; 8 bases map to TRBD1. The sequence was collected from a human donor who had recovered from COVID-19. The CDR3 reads CSARDVAGGDYSNQPQHF. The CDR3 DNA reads TGCAGTGCTAGAGATGTTGCAGGGGGCGACTATAGCAATCAGCCCCAGCATTTT.